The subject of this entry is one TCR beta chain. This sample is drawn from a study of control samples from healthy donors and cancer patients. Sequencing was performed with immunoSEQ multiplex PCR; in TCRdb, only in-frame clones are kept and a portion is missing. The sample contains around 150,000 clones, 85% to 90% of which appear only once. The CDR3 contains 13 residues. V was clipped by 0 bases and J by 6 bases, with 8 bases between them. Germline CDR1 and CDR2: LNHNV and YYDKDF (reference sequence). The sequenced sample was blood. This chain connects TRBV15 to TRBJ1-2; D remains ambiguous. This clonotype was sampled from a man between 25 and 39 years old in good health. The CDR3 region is CATSRDARNGYTF. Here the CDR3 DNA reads TGTGCCACCAGCAGAGATGCCAGGAATGGCTACACCTTC.